This T cell receptor (beta chain) is drawn from a study of cytomegalovirus exposure and HLA in healthy donors. Study-level results: Some TCR beta chains (approximately 180 of them) were listed as cytomegalovirus-associated. Near-uniform donor sequencing depth was presumed by presence/absence analyses.

Researchers ran the PCR with 60 Vbeta and 13 Jbeta primers. The method was immunoSEQ multiplex PCR; TCRdb's version includes in-frame clones alone and lacks a portion of them. The repertoire holds 60,000 to 70,000 clones, with approximately 71% as singletons. This CDR3 is 16 amino acids long. The ends lost 3 bases at V and 8 bases at J; junction bases unmatched: 15. CDR1 SGHRS and CDR2 YFSETQ come from the germline V gene. In its sample, this clone was seen a few times. Antigen unknown. The source of this sequence is a woman aged 40 to 55 in good health and CMV-seropositive. This chain uses TRBV5-1 with TRBJ2-3; 7 bases align to TRBD2. Material for sequencing was PBMCs. This CDR3 is CASSYVGGNTDSTQYF. CDR3 DNA: TGCGCCAGCAGCTATGTCGGGGGGAACACAGATAGTACGCAGTATTTT.